One sample yielded the 29 T cell receptor beta chains listed below, sequenced in a study of T cell responses to AZD1222 COVID-19 vaccine. The data were produced by immunoSEQ multiplex PCR, yet TCRdb's version contains in-frame clones alone and is incomplete. The sample has 150,000 to 200,000 clones, 92% seen once. The material sequenced was peripheral blood, taken on day 0 of AZD1222 vaccination. These receptors originate from an adult in good health.

The CDR3 sequence: CAISFGLAGTDTQYF. DNA of the CDR3: TGTGCCATCAGTTTCGGGCTAGCGGGGACAGATACGCAGTATTTT. J is TRBJ2-3 and V is TRBV10-3; 9 bases map to TRBD2. The V segment lost 5 bases and the J segment 3 bases; nucleotides outside the gene matches: 6. This CDR3 region has 15 residues. The germline V gene encodes CDR1 ENHRY and CDR2 SYGVKD.

This chain uses TRBV25-1 with TRBJ1-1; D remains ambiguous. The CDR3 sequence is 13 residues long. V was pared by 3 bases and J by 6 bases, with 11 bases between. The germline gives CDR1 MGHDK, CDR2 SYGVNS. Here the CDR3 DNA reads TGTGCCAGCAGTGACGTTTTCGAACCTGAAGCTTTCTTT. It encodes CASSDVFEPEAFF.

The CDR3 nucleotides are TGTGCCAGCAGCCCCCGGAAGGGCGTTGTCCAGCCCCAGCATTTT. Translated: CASSPRKGVVQPQHF. V and J are TRBV9 and TRBJ1-5; D is unresolved. The CDR3 contains 15 residues. Germline CDR1 reads SGDLS; CDR2 reads YYNGEE. V lost 4 bases, J lost 7 bases, and 18 bases lay in between.

This rearrangement joins TRBV5-4 to TRBJ1-1; the match to TRBD1 covers 7 bases. Unmatched junction bases numbered 8, after V lost 6 bases and J lost 6 bases. The CDR3 length is 13 residues. Germline V gene sequence: CDR1 SGHNT, CDR2 YYREEE (reference sequence). The CDR3 spells CASTRGVEAEAFF. The CDR3 coding sequence is TGTGCCAGCACCAGGGGGGTCGAAGCTGAAGCTTTCTTT.

This rearrangement joins TRBV6-5 to TRBJ1-6, with TRBD1 identical over 7 bases. This CDR3 has 15 amino acids. The germline V gene encodes CDR1 MNHEY and CDR2 SVGAGI. After removal of 6 bases from V and 6 bases from J, the junction contained 8 bases not matched to a gene. The CDR3 DNA is TGTGCCAGCAGGCCCGACAGGGCTCGTAATTCACCCCTCCACTTT. This gives the protein CASRPDRARNSPLHF.

This chain joins TRBV6-1 and TRBJ1-5, with D possibly being TRBD1 (5 bases). Germline CDR1 is MNHNS and CDR2 is SASEGT. The CDR3 length is 17 residues. Trimming cost V 3 bases and J 2 bases, with 17 bases left between them. CDR3 sequence (DNA): TGTGCCAGCAGTGACCCCAGGGATACTGTTGGCAATCAGCCCCAGCATTTT. It is translated as CASSDPRDTVGNQPQHF.

The rearrangement uses TRBV7-8 and TRBJ1-1; no clear D. The CDR3 consists of 14 residues. CDR1 and CDR2 from the germline V gene are SGHVS and FQNEAQ. V was clipped by 1 base and J by 0 bases, with 6 bases between them. The CDR3 DNA follows: TGTGCCAGCAGCTTAGGCAGGATGAACACTGAAGCTTTCTTT. Its translation is CASSLGRMNTEAFF.

This rearrangement joins TRBV19 to TRBJ2-3, with a tentative D call TRBD2 (6 bases). This CDR3 is 15 amino acids long. Germline CDR1 reads LNHDA; CDR2 reads SQIVND (reference sequence). The germline V and J ends were trimmed by 1 base and 5 bases, with 13 bases remaining between them. CDR3 DNA sequence: TGTGCCAGTAGTATAGCGCCAGGGAGGAAAGATACGCAGTATTTT. Its translation: CASSIAPGRKDTQYF. Full variable domain (outside the CDR3, taken from reference TRBV19 and TRBJ2-3): DGGITQSPKYLFRKEGQNVTLSCEQNLNHDAMYWYRQDPGQGLRLIYYSQIVNDFQKGDIAEGYSVSREKKESFPLTVTSAQKNPTAFYLCASSIAPGRKDTQYFGPGTRLTVL.

CDR3 region: CSAEDTGELFF. The CDR3 DNA reads TGCAGTGCTGAGGACACCGGGGAGCTGTTTTTT. This chain links TRBV20-1 with TRBJ2-2, with no clear D. Germline CDR1 is DFQATT and CDR2 is SNEGSKA (reference sequence). The CDR3 sequence is 11 residues long. V lost 5 bases, J lost 3 bases, and 4 bases lay in between.

The rearrangement joins TRBV30 to TRBJ1-6, with D unresolved. Germline CDR1 and CDR2: GTSNPN and SVGIG (reference sequence). Trimming removed 3 bases at V and 7 bases at J, with 13 bases between. The CDR3 is made up of 14 amino acids. The CDR3 reads CAWSPGIGNSPLHF. The DNA for the CDR3 is TGTGCCTGGAGCCCTGGGATTGGGAATTCACCCCTCCACTTT.

V and J are TRBV2 and TRBJ1-1; no clear D. V shed 11 bases and J shed 6 bases, with 16 bases lying between them. CDR1 and CDR2 (germline): SNHLY, FYNNEI. This CDR3 contains 12 residues. Here the CDR3 DNA reads TGTGCCGCTCGAAAACTTTCGGCTGAAGCTTTCTTT. This gives the protein CAARKLSAEAFF.

This clone was observed a few times. The chain uses TRBV28 and TRBJ1-2; D call uncertain. There are 14 residues in the CDR3. Trimming cost V 6 bases and J 3 bases, with 14 bases left between them. In germline, CDR1 is MDHEN, CDR2 SYDVKM. This chain's CDR3 is CASSSAPGHYGYTF. The CDR3 bases are TGTGCCAGCAGCTCCGCGCCGGGCCACTATGGCTACACCTTC.

This chain uses TRBV7-9 with TRBJ1-3; unclear D gene. In germline, CDR1 is SEHNR, CDR2 FQNEAQ (reference sequence). V was shortened by 5 bases and J by 4 bases, with 12 bases between the two germline ends. The CDR3 totals 14 residues. The CDR3 DNA follows: TGTGCCAGCAGCCAGCCCCATGGAGGAAACACCATATATTTT. It translates to CASSQPHGGNTIYF.

This clone was seen just once. The rearrangement joins TRBV7-3 to TRBJ2-3, with TRBD1 as a possible D gene (5 bases). Between the trimmed V and J ends, which lost 7 bases and 4 bases, there was a span of 15 bases. The CDR3 totals 14 residues. CDR1 SGHTA and CDR2 FQGTGA come from the germline V gene. In DNA form, the CDR3 reads TGTGCCAGCACCTTTGGGGCCGAGGCAGATACGCAGTATTTT. Protein sequence: CASTFGAEADTQYF.

Here the CDR3 reads CSAPDTNEQFF. The DNA for the CDR3 is TGCAGTGCTCCGGATACCAATGAGCAGTTCTTC. The rearrangement uses TRBV20-1 and TRBJ2-1, with D hard to call. Trimming removed 5 bases at V and 6 bases at J, with 8 bases between. The CDR3 loop spans 11 amino acids. CDR1 is DFQATT and CDR2 is SNEGSKA in the germline V gene (reference sequence).

This clone has a single count. The CDR3 bases are TGTGCCAGCAGTTACAGGCCATCTAGCGGGGGGACATTTTACAATGAGCAGTTCTTC. Protein product: CASSYRPSSGGTFYNEQFF. This chain uses TRBV6-2 or TRBV6-3 with TRBJ2-1; 11 bases agree with TRBD2. The length of the CDR3 is 19 residues. Per germline, CDR1 MNHEY and CDR2 SVGEGT. V dropped 2 bases and J dropped 4; count of bases not matched to a gene: 13.

V usage is TRBV5-4 and J usage is TRBJ1-5; 10 bases are a match to TRBD1. Germline loops: CDR1 SGHNT, CDR2 YYREEE (reference sequence). The CDR3 spans 12 residues. Trimming removed 3 bases from V and 15 bases from J; junction bases left unmatched: 6. Written as DNA, the CDR3 is TGTGCCAGCAGCTACGACAGGGGGCTTCGGCATTTT. Amino acids: CASSYDRGLRHF.

This chain connects TRBV2 to TRBJ1-4; no firm D call. The CDR3 consists of 12 residues. Germline CDR1 reads SNHLY; CDR2 reads FYNNEI. V was shortened by 7 bases and J by 8 bases, with 11 bases between the two germline ends. The CDR3 region has the DNA TGTGCCAGCAACGTAATGGGAGAAAAACTGTTTTTT. This codes for CASNVMGEKLFF.

The chain joins TRBV18 to TRBJ1-1; TRBD1 matches 7 bases. The CDR3 is 13 amino acids. J gave up 5 bases and V 6 bases, and 6 bases lay outside the gene matches. Germline V gene sequence: CDR1 KGHSH, CDR2 LQKENI. The CDR3 sequence: CASSPNRGTEAFF. The DNA for the CDR3 is TGTGCCAGCTCCCCTAACAGGGGAACTGAAGCTTTCTTT.

The J gene is TRBJ2-7, the V gene TRBV12-5; D is possibly TRBD1 (6 bases). The CDR3 covers 12 residues. Trimming took off 5 bases at V and 6 bases at J, with 11 bases between the two ends. CDR1 LGHNT and CDR2 FRNRAP come from the germline V gene. The CDR3 DNA follows: TGTGCTAGTGGTCGGGACATTTTCGAGCAGTACTTC. Encoded protein: CASGRDIFEQYF.

The V and J genes are TRBV7-9 and TRBJ2-7, with 11 bases identical to TRBD1. The CDR3 has 14 amino acids. Germline-derived CDR1 and CDR2 are SEHNR and FQNEAQ (reference sequence). V shed 5 bases, J shed 2 bases, and the junction held 2 bases outside the gene matches. The CDR3 here is CASSRGQGAYEQYF. The CDR3 region has the DNA TGTGCCAGCAGCAGGGGACAGGGGGCCTACGAGCAGTACTTC. Together with reference TRBV7-9 and TRBJ2-7, the CDR3 gives the full variable domain: DTGVSQNPRHKITKRGQNVTFRCDPISEHNRLYWYRQTLGQGPEFLTYFQNEAQLEKSRLLSDRFSAERPKGSFSTLEIQRTEQGDSAMYLCASSRGQGAYEQYFGPGTRLTVT.

This chain uses TRBV27 with TRBJ2-2; D possibly matches TRBD1 or TRBD2 (5 bases each). The CDR3 loop spans 17 amino acids. The germline V gene encodes CDR1 MNHEY and CDR2 SMNVEV (reference sequence). Deletions cut 5 bases from V and 6 bases from J, with 22 bases between. CDR3 coding DNA: TGTGCCAGCAGTCATCAGGCTCCGGGGCCTGGCGCCGGGGAGCTGTTTTTT. This encodes CASSHQAPGPGAGELFF.

Here the CDR3 reads CASSPGDREHGYTF. DNA of the CDR3: TGCGCCAGCAGCCCAGGGGACAGGGAACATGGCTACACCTTC. The rearrangement uses TRBV5-1 and TRBJ1-2, with 9 bases matching TRBD1. V was clipped by 4 bases and J by 6 bases; unmatched bases: 7. CDR3 length: 14 amino acids. In germline, CDR1 is SGHRS, CDR2 YFSETQ.

This clone was counted only a few times. The gene calls are TRBV24-1 and TRBJ2-5, with D possibly being TRBD1 (6 bases). Per germline, CDR1 KGHDR and CDR2 SFDVKD. The CDR3 consists of 14 residues. Trimming stripped 9 bases from V and 1 base from J, with 14 bases between. The CDR3 bases are TGTGCCACCTCTCTGGGGGCCATCCAAGAGACCCAGTACTTC. Translated, it gives CATSLGAIQETQYF.

As DNA, the CDR3 is TGTGCCAGCAGTGAAGTTCTGGTTATCGCTGTCGCAGATACGCAGTATTTT. Its translation: CASSEVLVIAVADTQYF. The chain links TRBV6-1 to TRBJ2-3; no reliable D call. V gave up 1 base and J gave up 4 bases, with 18 bases separating them. Germline values: CDR1 MNHNS, CDR2 SASEGT. This CDR3 has 17 amino acids.

The chain has TRBV7-9 and TRBJ2-1; unclear D gene. V lost 1 base and J 8 bases, leaving 15 bases between the germline ends. In germline, CDR1 is SEHNR, CDR2 FQNEAQ (reference sequence). This CDR3 region has 15 residues. This CDR3 is CASSLVPGSADEQFF. The CDR3 bases are TGTGCCAGCAGCTTAGTACCGGGTTCGGCGGATGAGCAGTTCTTC.

This rearrangement joins TRBV28 to TRBJ1-1; 12 nucleotides align to TRBD1. CDR1 is MDHEN, CDR2 SYDVKM, per germline. The CDR3 spans 16 residues. The V segment lost 5 bases and the J segment 6 bases; nucleotides outside the gene matches: 10. The DNA for the CDR3 is TGTGCCAGCAGTCTCGGGACAGGGGGCAGGTTAGCTGAAGCTTTCTTT. Translating it yields CASSLGTGGRLAEAFF. Complete variable domain (other parts from reference TRBV28 and TRBJ1-1): DVKVTQSSRYLVKRTGEKVFLECVQDMDHENMFWYRQDPGLGLRLIYFSYDVKMKEKGDIPEGYSVSREKKERFSLILESASTNQTSMYLCASSLGTGGRLAEAFFGQGTRLTVV.

The chain recombines TRBV10-3 with TRBJ1-3; 7 bases are shared with TRBD1. The CDR3 length is 17 residues. V lost 0 bases, J lost 0 bases, and 5 bases stayed unmatched. Germline CDR1 ENHRY, CDR2 SYGVKD. This chain's CDR3 is CAISESGQESSGNTIYF. The CDR3 DNA reads as TGTGCCATCAGTGAGTCAGGACAGGAAAGCTCTGGAAACACCATATATTTT.

This chain joins TRBV4-1 and TRBJ2-1, with 11 bases identical to TRBD2. Unmatched junction bases numbered 6, after V lost 0 bases and J lost 5 bases. Germline V gene data show CDR1 as MGHRA and CDR2 as YSYEKL. This CDR3 comprises 17 residues. The CDR3 DNA reads TGCGCCAGCAGCCAAGATAAGGCTAGCGGGAGGAACAATGAGCAGTTCTTC. Amino acid sequence: CASSQDKASGRNNEQFF.